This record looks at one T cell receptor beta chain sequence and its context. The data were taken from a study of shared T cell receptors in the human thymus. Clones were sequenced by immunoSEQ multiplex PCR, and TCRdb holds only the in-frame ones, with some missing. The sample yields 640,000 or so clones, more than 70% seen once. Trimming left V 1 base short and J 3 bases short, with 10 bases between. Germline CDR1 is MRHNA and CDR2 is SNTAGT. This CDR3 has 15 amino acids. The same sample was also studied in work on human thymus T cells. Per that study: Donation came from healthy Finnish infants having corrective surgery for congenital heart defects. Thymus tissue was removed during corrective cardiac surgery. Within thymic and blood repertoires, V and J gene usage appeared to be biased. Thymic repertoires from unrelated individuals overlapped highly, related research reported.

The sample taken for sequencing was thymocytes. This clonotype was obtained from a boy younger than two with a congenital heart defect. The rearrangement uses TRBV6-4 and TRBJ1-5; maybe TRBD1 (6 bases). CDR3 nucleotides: TGTGCCAGCAGTGACTTCTGGACAGTCAATCAGCCCCAGCATTTT. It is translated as CASSDFWTVNQPQHF.